These T cell receptor beta chains were read from a single sample in a study of T-cell memory formation after mild COVID-19. TCRdb recomputed calls from the 5' RACE reads with MiXCR, one row per CDR3 protein. The sample lists just under 150,000 distinct CDR3 sequences; 19% were seen once. Material for sequencing was PBMCs or a T cell subset sorted from them (not recorded which). All receptors derive from an adult woman who had mild COVID-19 (a few samples of this study predate the infection). Cell type and time point are not known. Both conserved end residues are part of each CDR3. A D gene is named only where the DNA matches it firmly. The size of a clone is reported for some rows only, either as once, few or many, or as a class for expanded clones.

>NA|TRBV15|few|15|TRBJ1-5
CATSNKLEPAEPQHF
TGTGCCACCAGCAACAAATTGGAGCCCGCGGAGCCCCAGCATTTT
>NA|TRBV6-5|few|15|TRBJ2-3
CASSYSTATTDTQYF
TGTGCCAGCAGTTACTCGACGGCAACCACAGATACGCAGTATTTT
>TRBD2|TRBV29-1|many|12|TRBJ2-7
CSAGEGSYEQYF
TGCAGCGCCGGGGAGGGTTCCTACGAGCAGTACTTC
>TRBD1|TRBV4-1|few|17|TRBJ2-4
CASSQGRGRDRENIQYF
TGCGCCAGCAGCCAAGGCCGGGGACGGGACAGGGAAAACATTCAGTACTTC
>NA|TRBV12-3/TRBV12-4|NA|13|TRBJ1-1
CANSLMGSTEAFF
TGTGCCAACAGTTTAATGGGTAGCACTGAAGCTTTCTTT
>NA|TRBV4-2|NA|14|TRBJ2-7
CASSRELPINEQYF
TGTGCCAGCAGCCGAGAGTTACCGATTAACGAGCAGTACTTC
>NA|TRBV3-1|once|16|TRBJ2-1
CASSQGQVRSYNEQFF
TGTGCCAGCAGCCAAGGTCAGGTTCGATCCTACAATGAGCAGTTCTTC
>TRBD1|TRBV24-1|NA|16|TRBJ2-5
CATSALGTGQGETQYF
TGTGCCACCAGTGCCTTGGGCACCGGACAGGGAGAGACCCAGTACTTC
>TRBD2|TRBV11-1|NA|15|TRBJ2-7
CASRDPGGRANEQYF
TGTGCCAGCAGGGACCCGGGGGGGCGAGCAAACGAGCAGTACTTC
>NA|TRBV5-1|NA|15|TRBJ1-4
CASSLVGAVDEKLFF
TGCGCCAGCAGCTTGGTTGGGGCAGTGGATGAAAAACTGTTTTTT
>TRBD2|TRBV6-5|few|15|TRBJ2-5
CASSFAGGPEETQYF
TGTGCCAGCAGTTTCGCGGGAGGGCCGGAGGAGACCCAGTACTTC
>NA|TRBV5-8|NA|15|TRBJ1-4
CASNKDGRANEKLFF
TGTGCCAGCAATAAAGATGGACGGGCTAATGAAAAACTGTTTTTT
>NA|TRBV6-6|many|16|TRBJ2-3
CASRPWGAASTDTQYF
TGTGCCAGCAGACCTTGGGGAGCGGCTAGCACAGATACGCAGTATTTT
>NA|TRBV7-2|NA|15|TRBJ1-1
CASSFHSAGNTEAFF
TGTGCCAGCAGCTTTCACAGCGCGGGGAACACTGAAGCTTTCTTT
>TRBD1|TRBV20-1|NA|15|TRBJ1-2
CSARDQGAMKMGYTF
TGCAGTGCTAGAGACCAGGGGGCGATGAAAATGGGCTACACCTTC
>TRBD1|TRBV6-6|few|14|TRBJ1-5
CASRPDRASQPQHF
TGTGCCAGCAGACCGGACAGGGCTAGTCAGCCCCAGCATTTT
>NA|TRBV29-1|NA|12|TRBJ2-3
CSVEGGADTQYF
TGCAGCGTTGAAGGGGGGGCAGATACGCAGTATTTT
>NA|TRBV5-6|NA|15|TRBJ2-3
CASSLFGGRTDTQYF
TGTGCCAGCAGCTTATTTGGGGGGCGCACAGATACGCAGTATTTT
>NA|TRBV12-3/TRBV12-4|few|15|TRBJ2-1
CASAVRGQKMGKQFF
TGTGCCAGCGCCGTAAGGGGACAAAAAATGGGGAAGCAGTTCTTC
>NA|TRBV6-1|NA|15|TRBJ1-5
CASSEGRAGNQPQHF
TGTGCCAGCAGTGAAGGACGGGCAGGGAATCAGCCCCAGCATTTT
>NA|TRBV12-3/TRBV12-4|NA|13|TRBJ2-5
CASSPGFLETQYF
TGTGCCAGCAGTCCAGGGTTTTTGGAGACCCAGTACTTC
>NA|TRBV12-3/TRBV12-4|many|15|TRBJ2-2
CASSPADRYTGELFF
TGTGCCAGCAGTCCCGCAGACCGTTACACCGGGGAGCTGTTTTTT
>NA|TRBV12-3/TRBV12-4|NA|12|TRBJ2-7
CASSLNGLEQYF
TGTGCCAGCAGTTTAAACGGCTTAGAGCAGTACTTC
>NA|TRBV12-3/TRBV12-4|many|15|TRBJ2-1
CASMAPGVAYNEQFF
TGTGCCAGCATGGCCCCAGGGGTAGCCTACAATGAGCAGTTCTTC
>NA|TRBV5-1|NA|13|TRBJ2-5
CASSLKGQETQYF
TGCGCCAGCAGCTTGAAGGGCCAAGAGACCCAGTACTTC
>NA|TRBV11-2|NA|14|TRBJ2-1
CASSLDSRVGEQFF
TGTGCCAGCAGCTTAGACAGCAGGGTCGGTGAGCAGTTCTTC
>TRBD1|TRBV5-1|NA|15|TRBJ1-6
CASSLVAGGDSPLHF
TGCGCCAGCAGCTTGGTGGCAGGGGGAGATTCACCCCTCCACTTT
>NA|TRBV12-3/TRBV12-4|few|14|TRBJ2-1
CASSFRAPLDEQFF
TGTGCCAGCAGTTTTCGAGCGCCCCTGGATGAGCAGTTCTTC
>NA|TRBV9|few|15|TRBJ1-2
CASSERKDSNYGYTF
TGTGCCAGCAGCGAAAGAAAGGATTCTAACTATGGCTACACCTTC
>TRBD2|TRBV12-3/TRBV12-4|few|16|TRBJ2-1
CASRASGALSYNEQFF
TGTGCCAGCAGAGCTAGCGGGGCCTTATCCTACAATGAGCAGTTCTTC
>NA|TRBV5-1|few|13|TRBJ1-1
CASRVGMNTEAFF
TGCGCCAGCCGGGTCGGAATGAACACTGAAGCTTTCTTT
>NA|TRBV30|few|14|TRBJ1-2
CASPPRGNNYGYTF
TGTGCCAGCCCCCCAAGGGGAAACAACTATGGCTACACCTTC
>NA|TRBV30|NA|13|TRBJ1-5
CAWSIGKNQPQHF
TGTGCCTGGAGTATAGGAAAAAATCAGCCCCAGCATTTT
>TRBD2|TRBV7-9|NA|15|TRBJ2-3
CASSLSGGATDTQYF
TGTGCCAGCAGCCTGAGCGGGGGGGCCACAGATACGCAGTATTTT
>TRBD1|TRBV5-1|few|15|TRBJ2-3
CASSSADRSTDTQYF
TGCGCCAGCAGCTCGGCGGACAGGAGCACAGATACGCAGTATTTT
>TRBD2|TRBV20-1|few|15|TRBJ2-7
CSASPASGTYYEQYF
TGCAGTGCCAGCCCTGCTAGCGGGACCTACTACGAGCAGTACTTC
>NA|TRBV7-2|NA|15|TRBJ2-5
CASSRSSGTGETQYF
TGTGCCAGCAGCCGTAGCTCCGGAACGGGTGAGACCCAGTACTTC
>NA|TRBV6-2/TRBV6-3|NA|15|TRBJ2-7
CASSHLPGHPYEQYF
TGTGCCAGCAGTCACCTACCGGGACACCCCTACGAGCAGTACTTC
>NA|TRBV5-1|NA|15|TRBJ1-4
CASSTDSATNEKLFF
TGCGCCAGCAGCACTGACAGCGCAACTAATGAAAAACTGTTTTTT
>TRBD1|TRBV6-1|NA|14|TRBJ2-2
CATLRDSQTGELFF
TGTGCCACCCTTCGGGACAGTCAAACCGGGGAGCTGTTTTTT
>NA|TRBV5-1|NA|15|TRBJ2-5
CASSLVSGTQETQYF
TGCGCCAGCAGCTTGGTCTCCGGGACCCAAGAGACCCAGTACTTC
>TRBD2|TRBV7-6|few|17|TRBJ2-1
CASSSLGFAGEIGEQFF
TGTGCCAGCAGCTCCCTAGGGTTCGCGGGAGAGATAGGAGAGCAGTTCTTC
>NA|TRBV19|few|15|TRBJ2-3
CASSIGEPRTDTQYF
TGTGCCAGTAGTATCGGCGAGCCCCGCACAGATACGCAGTATTTT
>TRBD2|TRBV16|few|17|TRBJ2-2
CASSQSFGGSSTGELFF
TGTGCCAGCAGCCAATCTTTTGGCGGGAGTAGCACCGGGGAGCTGTTTTTT
>NA|TRBV7-2|NA|18|TRBJ2-4
CASSPSQGGGSAKNIQYF
TGTGCCAGCAGCCCGTCTCAGGGGGGCGGAAGCGCCAAAAACATTCAGTACTTC
>NA|TRBV4-1|few|16|TRBJ2-2
CASSQGGAGYTGELFF
TGCGCCAGCAGCCAAGGAGGGGCAGGGTACACCGGGGAGCTGTTTTTT